The clone carrying this T cell receptor (beta chain) was observed a few times. Its antigen is undetermined. One entry per CDR3 protein, called by TCRdb with MiXCR from the RT-PCR reads. The profile shows roughly 700,000 distinct CDR3 sequences, approximately 14% of them singletons. The sample comes from a study of response to subunit inactivated influenza vaccine. CDR3 size: 14 residues. The V gene end was trimmed by 5 bases and the J gene end by 7 bases; junction bases not matched to a gene: 7. Looked up from germline, CDR1 is MDHEN and CDR2 is SYDVKM. Study findings and constraints: That few new T cells are recruited by each seasonal influenza vaccination was the authors' suggestion.

This TCR was sampled from a man aged 45-65 years who received an inactivated influenza vaccine. The chain employs TRBV28 and TRBJ2-7, with 11 bases aligning to TRBD1. The sample in question was PBMCs from blood, obtained less than 15 days before vaccination. CDR3 sequence: CASSRGQGVGEQYF. DNA of the CDR3: TGTGCCAGCAGTCGGGGACAGGGGGTAGGGGAGCAGTACTTC. Together with reference TRBV28 and TRBJ2-7, the CDR3 gives the full variable domain: DVKVTQSSRYLVKRTGEKVFLECVQDMDHENMFWYRQDPGLGLRLIYFSYDVKMKEKGDIPEGYSVSREKKERFSLILESASTNQTSMYLCASSRGQGVGEQYFGPGTRLTVT.